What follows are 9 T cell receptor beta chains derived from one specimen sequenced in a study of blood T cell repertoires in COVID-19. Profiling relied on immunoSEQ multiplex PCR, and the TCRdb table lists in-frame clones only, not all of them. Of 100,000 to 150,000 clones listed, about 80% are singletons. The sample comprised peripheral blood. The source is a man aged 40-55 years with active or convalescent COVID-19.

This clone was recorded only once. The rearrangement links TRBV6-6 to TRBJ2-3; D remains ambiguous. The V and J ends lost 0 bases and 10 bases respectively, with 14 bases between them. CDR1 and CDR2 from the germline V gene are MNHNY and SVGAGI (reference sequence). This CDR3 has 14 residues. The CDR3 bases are TGTGCCAGCAGTTACTCGGAGATCTCGGATGCGCAGTATTTT. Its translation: CASSYSEISDAQYF.

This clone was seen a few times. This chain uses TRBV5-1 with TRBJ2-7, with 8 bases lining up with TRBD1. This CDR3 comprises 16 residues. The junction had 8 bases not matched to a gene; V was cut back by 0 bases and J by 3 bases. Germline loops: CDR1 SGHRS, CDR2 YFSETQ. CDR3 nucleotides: TGCGCCAGCAGCTTGGCCCAGACAGGGGCTATCTACGAGCAGTACTTC. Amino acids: CASSLAQTGAIYEQYF.

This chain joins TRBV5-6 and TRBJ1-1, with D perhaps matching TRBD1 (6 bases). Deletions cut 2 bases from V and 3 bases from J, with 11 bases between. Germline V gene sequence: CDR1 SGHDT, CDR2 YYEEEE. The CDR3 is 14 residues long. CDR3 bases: TGTGCCAGCAGCTTAGGGGGTTGGGACACTGAAGCTTTCTTT. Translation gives CASSLGGWDTEAFF.

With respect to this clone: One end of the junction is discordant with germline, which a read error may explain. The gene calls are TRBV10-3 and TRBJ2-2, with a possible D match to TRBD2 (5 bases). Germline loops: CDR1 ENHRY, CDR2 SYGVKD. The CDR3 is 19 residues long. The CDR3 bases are TGTGCCATCAGTACGCGGAGAACCGGACTGAATGCGGGCACCTGGGAGCTGTTTTTT. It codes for CAISTRRTGLNAGTWELFF.

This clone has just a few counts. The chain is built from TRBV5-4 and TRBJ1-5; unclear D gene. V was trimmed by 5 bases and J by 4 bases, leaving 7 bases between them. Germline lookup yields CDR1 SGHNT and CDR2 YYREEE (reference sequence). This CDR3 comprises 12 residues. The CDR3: CASRRDNQPQHF. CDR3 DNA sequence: TGTGCCAGCAGGCGCGATAATCAGCCCCAGCATTTT.

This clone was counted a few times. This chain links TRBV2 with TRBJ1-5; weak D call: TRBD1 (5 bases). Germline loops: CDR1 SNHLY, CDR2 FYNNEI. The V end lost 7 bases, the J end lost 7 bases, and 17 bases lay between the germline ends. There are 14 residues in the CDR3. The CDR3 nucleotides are TGTGCCAGCACCGACCGGGGGGAATGGCAGCCCCAGCATTTT. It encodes CASTDRGEWQPQHF.

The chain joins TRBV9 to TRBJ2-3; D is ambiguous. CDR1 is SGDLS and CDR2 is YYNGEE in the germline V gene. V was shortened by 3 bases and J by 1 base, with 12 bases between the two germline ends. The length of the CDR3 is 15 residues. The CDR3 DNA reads TGTGCCAGCAGCGGCCCCTCCTCGGGCACAGATACGCAGTATTTT. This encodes CASSGPSSGTDTQYF. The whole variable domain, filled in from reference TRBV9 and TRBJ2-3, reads DSGVTQTPKHLITATGQRVTLRCSPRSGDLSVYWYQQSLDQGLQFLIQYYNGEERAKGNILERFSAQQFPDLHSELNLSSLELGDSALYFCASSGPSSGTDTQYFGPGTRLTVL.

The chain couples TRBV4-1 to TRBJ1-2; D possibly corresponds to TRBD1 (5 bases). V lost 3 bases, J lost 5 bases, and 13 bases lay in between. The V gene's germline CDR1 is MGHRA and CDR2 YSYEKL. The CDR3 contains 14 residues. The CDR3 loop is CASSHSTAGYGYTF. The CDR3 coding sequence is TGCGCCAGCAGCCACTCGACAGCTGGATATGGCTACACCTTC.

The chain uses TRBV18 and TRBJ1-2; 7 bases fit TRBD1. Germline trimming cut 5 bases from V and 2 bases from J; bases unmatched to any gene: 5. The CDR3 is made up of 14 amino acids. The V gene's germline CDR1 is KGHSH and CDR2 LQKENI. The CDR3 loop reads CASSSDRTNYGYTF. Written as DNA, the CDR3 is TGTGCCAGCTCATCGGACAGGACGAACTATGGCTACACCTTC.